This T cell receptor (beta chain) was captured by sequencing in a study of blood T cell repertoires in COVID-19 (dated by TCRdb to the early 2020s). At the level of the whole study: Samples covering the acute and convalescent phases of COVID-19 were provided by collaborators in the United States, Italy and Spain. The prospective study material was composed of cDNA or gDNA derived from T cells, B-cell-depleted T cells, or PBMCs. Subjects who had been exposed to COVID-19, were actively infected with it, or had recovered from it provided the deeply sampled blood TCRbeta repertoires that made up the dataset. The repertoires were released in a freely available public database meant as a resource for research on the immune response to SARS-CoV-2. Samples came from the ongoing ImmuneRACE study (first 160 participants) plus 1,254 subjects from 6 global collaborators. Nearly every sample came with metadata listing a de-identified subject ID, COVID-19 status, age in years and sex. HLA class I and class II types, where available, came from metadata supplied by the sample provider rather than from assay-based typing. General findings and caveats noted by the study authors: The amount of clinical and demographic metadata varied by source and participant and was provided uncurated.

The trim is 2 bases for V and 6 bases for J, with a gap of 8 bases between the germline ends. CDR1 and CDR2 (PRHDT, FYEKMQ) derive from the germline V gene (reference sequence). Measured from the cysteine to the phenylalanine, the CDR3 is 14 residues long. Only CDR3 DNA is held: 42 bases, read in frame from base 1. This clone has just a few counts. Its antigen specificity is not known. One base away there is no much larger clone; base qualities are not given. The collaborating institutions used their own protocols to collect whole blood in K2EDTA tubes. For TCRbeta analysis, collaborators shipped samples as frozen whole blood, isolated PBMCs, or DNA extracted from either of those sample types. TCRbeta CDR3 regions were amplified from genomic DNA using the immunoSEQ Assay, a bias-controlled multiplex PCR. Processing in the source paper ran as follows. Nucleated cell counts per sample were estimated from amplification of reference gene primers within the assay. To quantify the absolute abundance of each unique TCRbeta CDR3 rearrangement, sequence reads were collapsed and filtered. For each sample, productive Simpson clonality was calculated by taking the square root of Simpson's diversity index across productive rearrangements. TCRdb stores this immuneACCESS table with in-frame sequences only. Part of the clones is absent; in the studies checked, under half of the shortfall reflects unresolved V genes, and no reason is known for the rest. Clonal size and the V and J genes are those of that table, whereas D and trimming came from the DNA. The sample data list approximately 150,000 clones, and more than 75% of these were observed just once. The ten largest clones represent approximately 5% of the sample.

The sequenced sample consisted of peripheral blood. Recombination joined TRBV13 with TRBJ1-6; a confident D gene designation cannot be given. The source is a human donor in a cohort sampled during active COVID-19. The sequence in DNA is TGTGCCAGCAGCTTACGCAGTATTAATTCACCCCTCCACTTT. Translated, this gives CASSLRSINSPLHF.